This T cell receptor (beta chain) was identified in a study of blood T cell repertoires in COVID-19 (TCRdb year 2020). With regard to the full study: Samples from collaborators originated in the United States, Italy and Spain and spanned both the acute and convalescent phases of COVID-19. The prospective study material was composed of cDNA or gDNA derived from T cells, B-cell-depleted T cells, or PBMCs. The dataset comprised deeply sampled blood TCRbeta repertoires from subjects exposed to, actively infected with, or recovered from COVID-19. The repertoires were made available in a free public database intended to serve as a resource for research on the immune response to SARS-CoV-2. The samples were drawn from the first 160 participants of the ongoing ImmuneRACE study and from 950 to 1,500 subjects provided by 6 global collaborators. Sample metadata almost always included a de-identified subject ID, COVID-19 status, age in years and sex. Where available, HLA class I and class II types were taken from metadata supplied by the sample provider and were not determined by assay-based typing.

Collaborating institutions collected whole blood in K2EDTA tubes following their own protocols. For TCRbeta analysis, collaborators shipped samples in one of three forms: frozen whole blood, isolated PBMCs, or DNA extracted from either of those sample types. TCRbeta CDR3 regions were amplified from genomic DNA using the immunoSEQ Assay, a bias-controlled multiplex PCR. Processing in the source paper ran as follows. Within the assay, amplification of reference gene primers was used to estimate how many nucleated cells each sample contained. To quantify the absolute abundance of each unique TCRbeta CDR3 rearrangement, sequence reads were collapsed and filtered. For each sample, productive Simpson clonality was calculated by taking the square root of Simpson's diversity index across productive rearrangements. TCRdb retrieved this table from immuneACCESS and kept in-frame rearrangements only. Not all clones are present; in checked studies, unresolved V genes account for under half, and no reason is known for the remainder. V and J calls and clone size come straight from that table; D and trimming were deduced from the DNA. For this sample there are roughly 81,000 clones; around 84% appear just once. The ten top clones hold roughly 5% of the sample.

The germline V gene encodes CDR1 LNHDA and CDR2 SQIVND (reference sequence). Measured from the cysteine to the phenylalanine, the CDR3 is 14 residues long. Of the read, only the CDR3 DNA is kept; its 42 bases are in frame from base 1. V is shortened by 3 bases, J by 2 bases, and the region joining them spans 10 bases. A remark on this clone: The specificity of this receptor is unknown. It has no much larger one-base neighbor in the sample; base qualities were not kept.

The full study reports these points: The quantity of clinical and demographic metadata differed by source and by participant and was supplied without curation.

The material sequenced was peripheral blood. The clonotype comes from a man aged 35-49 years with acute or convalescent COVID-19. Recombination linked TRBV19 to TRBJ1-1; the D gene cannot be resolved reliably. The CDR3 loop reads CASSMRWQNTEAFF. At the DNA level, the sequence is TGTGCCAGTAGTATGCGGTGGCAAAACACTGAAGCTTTCTTT.